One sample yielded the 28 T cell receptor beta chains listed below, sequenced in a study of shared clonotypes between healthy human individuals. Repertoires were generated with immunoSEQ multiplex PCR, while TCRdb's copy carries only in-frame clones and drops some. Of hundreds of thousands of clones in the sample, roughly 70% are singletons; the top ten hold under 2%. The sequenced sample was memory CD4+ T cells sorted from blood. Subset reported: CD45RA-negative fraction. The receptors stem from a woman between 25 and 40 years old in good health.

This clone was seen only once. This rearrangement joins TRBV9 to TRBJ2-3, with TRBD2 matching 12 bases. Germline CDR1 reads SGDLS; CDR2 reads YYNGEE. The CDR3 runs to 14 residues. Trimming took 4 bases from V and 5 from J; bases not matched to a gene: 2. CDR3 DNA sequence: TGTGCCAGCAGCCCGGGACTAGCGGGAGATACGCAGTATTTT. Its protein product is CASSPGLAGDTQYF. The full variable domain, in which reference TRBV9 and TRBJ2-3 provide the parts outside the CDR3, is DSGVTQTPKHLITATGQRVTLRCSPRSGDLSVYWYQQSLDQGLQFLIQYYNGEERAKGNILERFSAQQFPDLHSELNLSSLELGDSALYFCASSPGLAGDTQYFGPGTRLTVL.

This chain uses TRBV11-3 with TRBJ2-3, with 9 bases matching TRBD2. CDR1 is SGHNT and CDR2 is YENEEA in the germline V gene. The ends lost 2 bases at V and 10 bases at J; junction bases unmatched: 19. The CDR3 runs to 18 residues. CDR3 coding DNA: TGTGCCAGCAGCTTACCCCCGCCCTTTCGCGGGAGGGCCGGGGCGCAGTATTTT. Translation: CASSLPPPFRGRAGAQYF.

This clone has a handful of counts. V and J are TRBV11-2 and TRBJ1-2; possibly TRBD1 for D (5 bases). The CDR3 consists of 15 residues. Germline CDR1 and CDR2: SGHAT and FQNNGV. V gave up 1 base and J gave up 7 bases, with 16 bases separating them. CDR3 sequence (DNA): TGTGCCAGCAGCTTAGTTGGGACCGAGGCTGCTGGCTACACCTTC. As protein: CASSLVGTEAAGYTF.

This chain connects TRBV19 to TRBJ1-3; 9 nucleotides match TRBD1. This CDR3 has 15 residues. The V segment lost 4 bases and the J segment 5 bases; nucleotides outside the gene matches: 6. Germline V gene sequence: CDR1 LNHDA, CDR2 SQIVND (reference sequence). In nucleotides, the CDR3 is TGTGCCAGTAGTACACCGACAGGGGGAAGAAACACCATATATTTT. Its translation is CASSTPTGGRNTIYF. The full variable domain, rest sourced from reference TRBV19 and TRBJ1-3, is DGGITQSPKYLFRKEGQNVTLSCEQNLNHDAMYWYRQDPGQGLRLIYYSQIVNDFQKGDIAEGYSVSREKKESFPLTVTSAQKNPTAFYLCASSTPTGGRNTIYFGEGSWLTVV.

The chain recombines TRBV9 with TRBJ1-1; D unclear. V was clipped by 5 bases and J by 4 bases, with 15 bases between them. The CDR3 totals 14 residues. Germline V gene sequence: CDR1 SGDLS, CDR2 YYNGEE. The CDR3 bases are TGTGCCAGCAGGGTGGGTAAGGTAGGCACTGAAGCTTTCTTT. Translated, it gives CASRVGKVGTEAFF.

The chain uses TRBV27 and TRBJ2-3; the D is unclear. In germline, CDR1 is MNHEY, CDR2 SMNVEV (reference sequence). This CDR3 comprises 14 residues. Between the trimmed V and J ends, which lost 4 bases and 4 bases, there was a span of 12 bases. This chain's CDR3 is CASSSPIRPDTQYF. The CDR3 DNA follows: TGTGCCAGCAGTTCCCCTATTCGCCCAGATACGCAGTATTTT.

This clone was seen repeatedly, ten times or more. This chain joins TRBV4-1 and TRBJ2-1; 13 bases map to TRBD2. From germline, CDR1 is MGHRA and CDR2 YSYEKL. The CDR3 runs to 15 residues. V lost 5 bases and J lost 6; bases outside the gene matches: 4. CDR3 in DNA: TGCGCCAGCAGCTCCTGGACTAGCGGGAGCAATGAGCAGTTCTTC. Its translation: CASSSWTSGSNEQFF.

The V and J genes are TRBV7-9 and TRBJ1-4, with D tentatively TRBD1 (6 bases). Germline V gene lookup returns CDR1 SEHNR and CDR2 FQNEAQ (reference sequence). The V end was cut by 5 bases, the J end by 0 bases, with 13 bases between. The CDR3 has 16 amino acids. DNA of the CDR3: TGTGCCAGCAGCCCGCAGGGGACTGCAACTAATGAAAAACTGTTTTTT. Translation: CASSPQGTATNEKLFF.

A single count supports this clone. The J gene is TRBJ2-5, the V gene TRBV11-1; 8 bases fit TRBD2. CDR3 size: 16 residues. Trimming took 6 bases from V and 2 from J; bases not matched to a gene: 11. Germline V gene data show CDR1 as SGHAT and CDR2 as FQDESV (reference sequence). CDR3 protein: CASRDRSGKFQETQYF. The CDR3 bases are TGTGCCAGCAGGGATCGTAGCGGGAAGTTTCAAGAGACCCAGTACTTC.

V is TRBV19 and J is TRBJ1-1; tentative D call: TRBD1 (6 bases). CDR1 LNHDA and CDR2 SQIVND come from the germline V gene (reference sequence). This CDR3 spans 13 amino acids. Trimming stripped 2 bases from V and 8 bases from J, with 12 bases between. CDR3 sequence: CASSIPGAPEAFF. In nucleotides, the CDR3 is TGTGCCAGTAGTATACCGGGGGCTCCGGAAGCTTTCTTT.

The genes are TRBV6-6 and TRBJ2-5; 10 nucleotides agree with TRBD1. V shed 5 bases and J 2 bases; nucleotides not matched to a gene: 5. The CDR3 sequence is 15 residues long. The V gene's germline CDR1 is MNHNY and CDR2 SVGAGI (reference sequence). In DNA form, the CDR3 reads TGTGCCAGCAGTCCCCGGGGACAGGGGCAAGAGACCCAGTACTTC. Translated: CASSPRGQGQETQYF.

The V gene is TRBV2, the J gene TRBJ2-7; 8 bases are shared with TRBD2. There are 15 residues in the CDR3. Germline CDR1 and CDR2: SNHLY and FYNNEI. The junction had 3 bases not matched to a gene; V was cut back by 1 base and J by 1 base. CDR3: CASSEERELSYEQYF. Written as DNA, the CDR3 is TGTGCCAGCAGTGAAGAGCGGGAGCTTTCCTACGAGCAGTACTTC.

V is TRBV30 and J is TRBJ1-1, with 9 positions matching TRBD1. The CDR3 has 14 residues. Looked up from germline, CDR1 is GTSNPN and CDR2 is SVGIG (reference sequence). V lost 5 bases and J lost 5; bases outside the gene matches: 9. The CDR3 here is CAWRRQGGRTEAFF. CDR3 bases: TGTGCCTGGCGAAGACAGGGGGGAAGGACTGAAGCTTTCTTT.

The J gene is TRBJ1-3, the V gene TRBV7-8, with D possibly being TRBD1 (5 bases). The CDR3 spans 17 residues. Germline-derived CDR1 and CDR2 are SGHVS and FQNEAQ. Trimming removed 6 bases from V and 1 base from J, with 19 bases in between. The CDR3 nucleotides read TGTGCCAGCAGTCTTCAGAGCGTTCAGGGTTCTGGAAACACCATATATTTT. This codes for CASSLQSVQGSGNTIYF.

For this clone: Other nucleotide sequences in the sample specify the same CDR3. The CDR3 nucleotides read TGTGCCAGTAGCTCCCGAACAGATACGCAGTATTTT. It specifies CASSSRTDTQYF. The J gene is TRBJ2-3, the V gene TRBV19; the D is unclear. The CDR3 runs 12 residues. Germline V gene sequence: CDR1 LNHDA, CDR2 SQIVND (reference sequence). With 6 bases removed from V and 3 bases from J, the gap between germline ends came to 7 bases.

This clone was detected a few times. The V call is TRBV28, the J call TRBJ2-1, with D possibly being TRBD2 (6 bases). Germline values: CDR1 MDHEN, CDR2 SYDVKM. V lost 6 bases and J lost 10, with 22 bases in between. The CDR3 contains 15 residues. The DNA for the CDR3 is TGTGCCAGCAGGCCGACGCAACTAGCCGGAATAGAGCAGTTCTTC. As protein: CASRPTQLAGIEQFF.

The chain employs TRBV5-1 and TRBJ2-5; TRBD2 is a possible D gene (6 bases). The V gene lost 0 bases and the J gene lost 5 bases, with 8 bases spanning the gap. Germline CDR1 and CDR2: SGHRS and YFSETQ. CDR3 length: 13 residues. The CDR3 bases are TGCGCCAGCAGCTTGGCCAGCGGGGAGACCCAGTACTTC. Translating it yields CASSLASGETQYF. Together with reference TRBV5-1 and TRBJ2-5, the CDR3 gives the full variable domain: KAGVTQTPRYLIKTRGQQVTLSCSPISGHRSVSWYQQTPGQGLQFLFEYFSETQRNKGNFPGRFSGRQFSNSRSEMNVSTLELGDSALYLCASSLASGETQYFGPGTRLLVL.

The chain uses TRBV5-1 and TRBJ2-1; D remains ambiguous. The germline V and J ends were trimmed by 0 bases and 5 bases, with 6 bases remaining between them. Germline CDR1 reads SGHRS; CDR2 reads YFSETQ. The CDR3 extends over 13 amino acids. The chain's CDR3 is CASSLGPHNEQFF. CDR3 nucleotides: TGCGCCAGCAGCTTGGGGCCTCACAATGAGCAGTTCTTC.

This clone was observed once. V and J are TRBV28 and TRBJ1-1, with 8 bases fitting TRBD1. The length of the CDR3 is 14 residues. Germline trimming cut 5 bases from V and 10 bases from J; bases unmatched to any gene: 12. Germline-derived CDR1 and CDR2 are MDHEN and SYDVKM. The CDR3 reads CASSRGDRTIAAFF. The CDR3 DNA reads TGTGCCAGCAGTCGGGGGGACAGGACCATTGCAGCTTTCTTT.

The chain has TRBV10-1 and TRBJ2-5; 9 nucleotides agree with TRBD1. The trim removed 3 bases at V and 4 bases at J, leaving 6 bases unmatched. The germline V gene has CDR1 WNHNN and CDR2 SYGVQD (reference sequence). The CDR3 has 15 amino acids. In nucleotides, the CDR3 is TGCGCCAGCAGTGATGACAGGGGGGACGGAGAGACCCAGTACTTC. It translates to CASSDDRGDGETQYF.

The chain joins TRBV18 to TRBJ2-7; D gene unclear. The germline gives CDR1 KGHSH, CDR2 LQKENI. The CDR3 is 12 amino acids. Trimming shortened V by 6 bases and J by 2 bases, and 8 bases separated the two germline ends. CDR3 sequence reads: CASSRETYEQYF. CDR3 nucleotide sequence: TGTGCCAGCTCGCGAGAGACCTACGAGCAGTACTTC.

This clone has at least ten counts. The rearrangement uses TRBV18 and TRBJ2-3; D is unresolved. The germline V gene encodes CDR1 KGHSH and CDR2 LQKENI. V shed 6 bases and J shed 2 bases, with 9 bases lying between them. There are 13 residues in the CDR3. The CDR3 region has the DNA TGTGCCAGCTCGGCCGAAGTCACAGATACGCAGTATTTT. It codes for CASSAEVTDTQYF.

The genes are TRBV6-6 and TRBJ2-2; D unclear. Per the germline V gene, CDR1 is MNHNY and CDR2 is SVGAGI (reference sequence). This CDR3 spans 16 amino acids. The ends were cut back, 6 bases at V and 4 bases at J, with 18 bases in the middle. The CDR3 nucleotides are TGTGCCAGCAGAACAACAAGAATTACGAGCACCGGGGAGCTGTTTTTT. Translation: CASRTTRITSTGELFF.

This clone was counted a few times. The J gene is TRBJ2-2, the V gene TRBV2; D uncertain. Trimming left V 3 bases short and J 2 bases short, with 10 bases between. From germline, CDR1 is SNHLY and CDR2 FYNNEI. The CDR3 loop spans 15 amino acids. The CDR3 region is CASSEDQINTGELFF. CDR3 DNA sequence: TGTGCCAGCAGTGAGGATCAAATTAACACCGGGGAGCTGTTTTTT.

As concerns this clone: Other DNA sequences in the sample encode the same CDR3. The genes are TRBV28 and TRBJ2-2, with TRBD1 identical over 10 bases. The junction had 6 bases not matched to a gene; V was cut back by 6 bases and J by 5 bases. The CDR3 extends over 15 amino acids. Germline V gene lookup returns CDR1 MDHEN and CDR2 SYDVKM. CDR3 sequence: CASRRQGARTGELFF. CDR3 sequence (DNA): TGTGCCAGCAGACGACAGGGGGCTCGAACCGGGGAGCTGTTTTTT.

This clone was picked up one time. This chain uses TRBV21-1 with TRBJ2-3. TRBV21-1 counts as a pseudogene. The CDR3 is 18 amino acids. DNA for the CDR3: TGTGCCAGCAGGTCCCGTATCGGGGCTTCAACTTTCACAGATACGCAGTATTTT. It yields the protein CASRSRIGASTFTDTQYF.

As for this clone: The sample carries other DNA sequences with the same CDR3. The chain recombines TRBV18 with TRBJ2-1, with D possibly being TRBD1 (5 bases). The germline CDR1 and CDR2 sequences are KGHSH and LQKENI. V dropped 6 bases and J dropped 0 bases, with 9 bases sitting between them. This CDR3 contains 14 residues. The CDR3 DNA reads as TGTGCCAGCTCTAGGGGCGGCTCCTACAATGAGCAGTTCTTC. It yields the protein CASSRGGSYNEQFF.

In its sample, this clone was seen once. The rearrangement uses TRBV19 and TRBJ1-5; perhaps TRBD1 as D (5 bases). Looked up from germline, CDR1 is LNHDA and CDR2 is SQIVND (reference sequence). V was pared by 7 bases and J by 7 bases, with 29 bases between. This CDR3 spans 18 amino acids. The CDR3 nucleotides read TGTGCCAGTAATTCTTTACCTTTGATTCAGGGTGGGGTCCAGCCCCAGCATTTT. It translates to CASNSLPLIQGGVQPQHF.